Following are 30 T cell receptor beta chains from one sample sequenced in a study of T-cell reconstitution after alpha-beta-depleted transplantation in children. The TCRbeta library incorporated unique molecular identifiers. TCRdb fed the PCR reads into MiXCR, producing one record per CDR3 protein. Of fewer than 700,000 distinct CDR3 sequences in the sample, 13% were seen once. This sample comprised PBMCs, mostly from graft donor cells, obtained 360 days after TCRalphabeta/CD19-depleted stem cell transplant. The receptors derive from a male patient younger than 18 who had a stem cell transplant for acute myeloid leukemia, so the T cells may come from the graft donor.

This clonotype was seen a handful of times. The rearrangement links TRBV4-3 to TRBJ2-7; perhaps TRBD2 as D (6 bases). V was clipped by 6 bases and J by 4 bases, with 19 bases between them. Germline CDR1 is LGHNA and CDR2 is YSLEER. The CDR3 runs to 15 residues. The chain's CDR3 is CASSHRSGSSYEQYF. The DNA for the CDR3 is TGCGCCAGCAGTCACCGTAGCGGAAGTTCATACGAGCAGTACTTC.

This clonotype was seen only a few times. The rearrangement links TRBV5-6 to TRBJ2-7; D perhaps matches TRBD2 (6 bases). The CDR3 totals 14 residues. Germline CDR1 and CDR2: SGHDT and YYEEEE. V was trimmed by 4 bases and J by 4 bases, leaving 15 bases between them. For the CDR3, the DNA is TGTGCCAGCAGCCCGACCCTACTAGCTTACGAGCAGTACTTC. It encodes CASSPTLLAYEQYF. Full variable domain (rest looked up from reference TRBV5-6 and TRBJ2-7): DAGVTQSPTHLIKTRGQQVTLRCSPKSGHDTVSWYQQALGQGPQFIFQYYEEEERQRGNFPDRFSGHQFPNYSSELNVNALLLGDSALYLCASSPTLLAYEQYFGPGTRLTVT.

The rearrangement uses TRBV5-1 and TRBJ1-2; possible D gene TRBD1, 5 bases. Germline V CDR1 and CDR2: SGHRS, YFSETQ. The CDR3 has 14 residues. The germline V and J ends were trimmed by 0 bases and 6 bases, with 12 bases remaining between them. CDR3 DNA: TGCGCCAGCAGCTTGGCGGGCAGGGCCCATGGCTACACCTTC. It codes for CASSLAGRAHGYTF.

This clonotype was found a few times. The DNA for the CDR3 is TGTGCCAGCAGCCGGGGGAGGCTAGCGGGACTCTCCTACGAGCAGTACTTC. Translating gives CASSRGRLAGLSYEQYF. The chain links TRBV6-1 to TRBJ2-7, with TRBD2 matching over 9 bases. V lost 6 bases to trimming and J lost 0 bases; unmatched junction nucleotides: 12. Germline CDR1 reads MNHNS; CDR2 reads SASEGT. This CDR3 has 17 amino acids.

This rearrangement joins TRBV19 to TRBJ1-5, with 7 bases lining up with TRBD1. Germline CDR1 and CDR2: LNHDA and SQIVND (reference sequence). The length of the CDR3 is 14 residues. J was trimmed by 4 bases and V by 5 bases; bases with no gene match: 5. The CDR3 nucleotides are TGTGCCAGTAGTCCTTCACAGGGGAATCAGCCCCAGCATTTT. Protein: CASSPSQGNQPQHF.

J is TRBJ2-3 and V is TRBV20-1; 8 bases agree with TRBD2. The CDR3 runs 13 residues. Germline CDR1 is DFQATT and CDR2 is SNEGSKA (reference sequence). Losses at the gene ends were 6 bases for V and 4 bases for J; bases not matched to a gene: 6. The CDR3 reads CSAGAGVADTQYF. CDR3 coding DNA: TGCAGTGCCGGAGCGGGAGTAGCAGATACGCAGTATTTT.

The chain recombines TRBV6-5 with TRBJ1-3, with a weak D call TRBD1 (5 bases). The germline V gene has CDR1 MNHEY and CDR2 SVGAGI. Deletions cut 6 bases from V and 8 bases from J, with 8 bases between. CDR3 length equals 11 residues. This CDR3 is CASRQVDTIYF. CDR3 bases: TGTGCCAGCAGACAGGTGGACACCATATATTTT.

This clonotype was found a few times. This rearrangement joins TRBV15 to TRBJ2-2; 11 bases map to TRBD2. V was clipped by 3 bases and J by 16 bases; unmatched bases: 25. The CDR3 runs to 19 residues. Germline V CDR1 and CDR2: LNHNV, YYDKDF (reference sequence). The CDR3 coding sequence is TGTGCCACCAGCAGGTTCTCGGTCGAGACTAGCGGGACCCCCGGTAGTCGGTTTTTT. This encodes CATSRFSVETSGTPGSRFF.

Ten or more counts support this clonotype. The genes are TRBV19 and TRBJ1-5; 9 bases fit TRBD1. CDR1 is LNHDA and CDR2 is SQIVND in the germline V gene (reference sequence). V shed 3 bases and J 1 base; nucleotides not matched to a gene: 7. The CDR3 is 17 residues long. The CDR3 DNA reads TGTGCCAGTAGTATCCGGGACAGGGATGAAAGCAATCAGCCCCAGCATTTT. It is translated as CASSIRDRDESNQPQHF. Based on the CDR3 plus reference TRBV19 and TRBJ1-5, the full variable domain is DGGITQSPKYLFRKEGQNVTLSCEQNLNHDAMYWYRQDPGQGLRLIYYSQIVNDFQKGDIAEGYSVSREKKESFPLTVTSAQKNPTAFYLCASSIRDRDESNQPQHFGDGTRLSIL.

A few counts support this clonotype. This chain connects TRBV7-9 to TRBJ2-3, with 13 bases that match TRBD2. From germline, CDR1 is SEHNR and CDR2 FQNEAQ (reference sequence). Trimming took 5 bases from V and 6 from J; bases not matched to a gene: 8. This CDR3 spans 16 amino acids. As DNA, the CDR3 is TGTGCCAGCAGCCCGGGACTAGCGGGACACGTGGATACGCAGTATTTT. Amino acid sequence: CASSPGLAGHVDTQYF.

This clonotype has a handful of counts. This rearrangement joins TRBV29-1 to TRBJ2-5, with 8 bases identical to TRBD1. The V gene end was trimmed by 6 bases and the J gene end by 4 bases; junction bases not matched to a gene: 4. CDR1 and CDR2 from the germline V gene are SQVTM and ANQGSEA. The CDR3 consists of 12 residues. The CDR3 bases are TGCAGCGTAGGACAGGGTCGAGAGACCCAGTACTTC. This codes for CSVGQGRETQYF.

This clonotype was observed a few times. The chain employs TRBV7-3 and TRBJ2-1; 8 positions agree with TRBD1. Germline V gene data show CDR1 as SGHTA and CDR2 as FQGTGA. V dropped 3 bases and J dropped 2; count of bases not matched to a gene: 6. CDR3 length equals 16 residues. For the CDR3, the DNA is TGTGCCAGCAGCTTCTTATCAGGGGGCGCCTACAATGAGCAGTTCTTC. This sequence encodes CASSFLSGGAYNEQFF. The full variable domain, its missing parts supplied by reference TRBV7-3 and TRBJ2-1, is GAGVSQTPSNKVTEKGKYVELRCDPISGHTALYWYRQSLGQGPEFLIYFQGTGAADDSGLPNDRFFAVRPEGSVSTLKIQRTERGDSAVYLCASSFLSGGAYNEQFFGPGTRLTVL.

This clonotype was found a few times. The rearrangement uses TRBV3-1 and TRBJ1-1, with a tentative D call TRBD1 (5 bases). The CDR3 is 15 residues long. The germline V gene encodes CDR1 LGHDT and CDR2 YNNKEL (reference sequence). V was shortened by 3 bases and J by 1 base, with 12 bases between the two germline ends. The CDR3 spells CASSHGRAPNTEAFF. The CDR3 nucleotides read TGTGCCAGCAGCCACGGCAGGGCGCCGAACACTGAAGCTTTCTTT.

This sequence joins TRBV19 and TRBJ1-5, with D possibly matching TRBD1 (6 bases). The V and J ends lost 8 bases and 7 bases respectively, with 18 bases between them. The CDR3 spans 14 residues. CDR1 LNHDA and CDR2 SQIVND come from the germline V gene (reference sequence). The DNA for the CDR3 is TGTGCCAGTCGCGAACAACAGGGTGGACAGCCCCAGCATTTT. Translated: CASREQQGGQPQHF.

The chain uses TRBV29-1 and TRBJ2-2; D not resolved. Trimming took 4 bases from V and 0 from J, leaving 9 bases between them. This CDR3 region has 14 residues. Germline-derived CDR1 and CDR2 are SQVTM and ANQGSEA. CDR3 DNA: TGCAGCGTTGCCGGAAGGTCGAACACCGGGGAGCTGTTTTTT. Translated, it gives CSVAGRSNTGELFF.

As DNA, the CDR3 is TGTGCCACCAAAGGACAGGGGGATGAAAAACTGTTTTTT. Amino acids: CATKGQGDEKLFF. V gene TRBV24-1 combines with J gene TRBJ1-4, with TRBD1 matching 10 bases. V lost 8 bases to trimming and J lost 6 bases; unmatched junction nucleotides: 2. Per germline, CDR1 KGHDR and CDR2 SFDVKD. The CDR3 is made up of 13 amino acids.

The chain carries TRBV7-9 and TRBJ2-7; D may match TRBD1 or TRBD2 (6 bases each). V gave up 1 base and J gave up 2 bases, with 18 bases separating them. CDR1 SEHNR and CDR2 FQNEAQ come from the germline V gene (reference sequence). This CDR3 comprises 17 residues. The CDR3 reads CASSLDPEEGGTYEQYF. As DNA, the CDR3 is TGTGCCAGCAGCTTAGACCCCGAGGAGGGGGGAACCTACGAGCAGTACTTC.

V and J are TRBV20-1 and TRBJ2-3; TRBD2 agrees at 7 bases. In germline, CDR1 is DFQATT, CDR2 SNEGSKA (reference sequence). The CDR3 contains 18 residues. Germline trimming cut 0 bases from V and 0 bases from J; bases unmatched to any gene: 12. The CDR3 coding sequence is TGCAGTGCTAGAGAGGTGTCTCTAGCGGTTCTGAGCACAGATACGCAGTATTTT. As protein: CSAREVSLAVLSTDTQYF.

This clonotype was seen a handful of times. This chain joins TRBV12-3 or TRBV12-4 and TRBJ2-6; the D is unclear. CDR3 length equals 15 residues. Trimming left V 5 bases short and J 2 bases short, with 10 bases between. CDR3 protein: CASSPTGPGANVLTF. The DNA for the CDR3 is TGTGCCAGCAGTCCGACGGGCCCTGGGGCCAACGTCCTGACTTTC.

The chain is built from TRBV7-6 and TRBJ2-2; D possibly corresponds to TRBD1 (6 bases). Deletions cut 4 bases from V and 1 base from J, with 10 bases between. The CDR3 consists of 15 residues. Germline lookup yields CDR1 SGHVS and CDR2 FNYEAQ. CDR3 coding DNA: TGTGCCAGCAGCTCGGGACACGGGAACACCGGGGAGCTGTTTTTT. Its translation: CASSSGHGNTGELFF.

The V call is TRBV9, the J call TRBJ2-5, with 9 bases lining up with TRBD2. The CDR3 is made up of 17 amino acids. Germline CDR1 reads SGDLS; CDR2 reads YYNGEE. J was trimmed by 5 bases and V by 4 bases; bases with no gene match: 15. Here the CDR3 reads CASSLGVAGDLGETQYF. CDR3 nucleotides: TGTGCCAGCAGCTTGGGGGTAGCGGGGGACCTTGGGGAGACCCAGTACTTC.

In its sample, this clonotype was seen many times. J is TRBJ1-5 and V is TRBV29-1; D might be TRBD1 (5 bases). From germline, CDR1 is SQVTM and CDR2 ANQGSEA. The V end lost 4 bases, the J end lost 4 bases, and 8 bases lay between the germline ends. CDR3 length: 12 amino acids. The CDR3 spells CSVADRNQPQHF. DNA of the CDR3: TGCAGCGTTGCCGACAGAAATCAGCCCCAGCATTTT.

In its sample, this clonotype was seen a few times. The chain has TRBV18 and TRBJ2-7; unclear D gene. V shed 3 bases and J shed 2 bases, with 11 bases lying between them. Germline assignment: CDR1 KGHSH and CDR2 LQKENI. CDR3 size: 14 residues. For the CDR3, the DNA is TGTGCCAGCTCACCTCTCAGCGCCGCCTACGAGCAGTACTTC. Translation gives CASSPLSAAYEQYF.

There are many counts of this clonotype. J is TRBJ2-5 and V is TRBV20-1; 12 positions match TRBD2. V shed 6 bases and J 1 base; nucleotides not matched to a gene: 0. This CDR3 has 13 amino acids. Germline lookup yields CDR1 DFQATT and CDR2 SNEGSKA (reference sequence). The CDR3 loop is CSAGLAGQETQYF. The CDR3 nucleotides read TGCAGTGCGGGACTAGCGGGCCAAGAGACCCAGTACTTC.

This clonotype has more than one count but fewer than ten. The chain links TRBV2 to TRBJ2-6, with D tentatively TRBD1 or TRBD2 (5 bases each). CDR1 is SNHLY, CDR2 FYNNEI, per germline. Trimming pared 7 bases from V and 3 bases from J, leaving 13 bases between. This CDR3 spans 15 amino acids. The CDR3 here is CASTPWDGGANVLTF. CDR3 DNA sequence: TGTGCCAGCACCCCATGGGACGGTGGGGCCAACGTCCTGACTTTC.

This clonotype was observed a few times. The chain links TRBV10-3 to TRBJ2-7, with 10 bases matching TRBD2. CDR3 size: 17 residues. Germline V gives CDR1 ENHRY, CDR2 SYGVKD. V lost 2 bases and J lost 3; bases outside the gene matches: 10. CDR3 coding DNA: TGTGCCATCAGTGAGAAAAAAGGACTAGCGGAACACTACGAGCAGTACTTC. As protein: CAISEKKGLAEHYEQYF.

The chain combines TRBV5-1 with TRBJ1-1, with TRBD1 as a possible D gene (5 bases). Germline CDR1 and CDR2: SGHRS and YFSETQ. The CDR3 extends over 14 amino acids. V was shortened by 2 bases and J by 5 bases, with 13 bases between the two germline ends. CDR3 sequence: CASSLEGAGTEAFF. Written as DNA, the CDR3 is TGCGCCAGCAGCTTAGAAGGGGCCGGTACTGAAGCTTTCTTT.

The chain couples TRBV29-1 to TRBJ2-7, with 7 nucleotides matching TRBD1. The CDR3 covers 13 residues. The V and J ends lost 6 bases and 2 bases, in that order; junction bases with no gene match: 7. Germline V CDR1 and CDR2: SQVTM, ANQGSEA. The CDR3: CSVGSTGPYEQYF. The CDR3 DNA is TGCAGCGTGGGTTCGACAGGGCCCTACGAGCAGTACTTC.

This clonotype was counted ten times or more. The chain carries TRBV28 and TRBJ2-1, with D hard to call. CDR1 is MDHEN, CDR2 SYDVKM, per germline. The CDR3 runs 14 residues. V was cut by 2 bases and J by 5 bases, with 10 bases left in between. CDR3 coding DNA: TGTGCCAGCAGTTTAAAGCTTACTCACAATGAGCAGTTCTTC. Amino acid sequence: CASSLKLTHNEQFF.

This clonotype has at least ten counts. The rearrangement links TRBV14 to TRBJ2-1, with TRBD2 matching 9 bases. Germline V gene lookup returns CDR1 SGHDN and CDR2 FVKESK. The CDR3 runs 17 residues. Germline trimming cut 1 base from V and 4 bases from J; bases unmatched to any gene: 8. As DNA, the CDR3 is TGTGCCAGCAGCCAAGTAATAGCGGGAGCCGGGTACAATGAGCAGTTCTTC. This encodes CASSQVIAGAGYNEQFF.